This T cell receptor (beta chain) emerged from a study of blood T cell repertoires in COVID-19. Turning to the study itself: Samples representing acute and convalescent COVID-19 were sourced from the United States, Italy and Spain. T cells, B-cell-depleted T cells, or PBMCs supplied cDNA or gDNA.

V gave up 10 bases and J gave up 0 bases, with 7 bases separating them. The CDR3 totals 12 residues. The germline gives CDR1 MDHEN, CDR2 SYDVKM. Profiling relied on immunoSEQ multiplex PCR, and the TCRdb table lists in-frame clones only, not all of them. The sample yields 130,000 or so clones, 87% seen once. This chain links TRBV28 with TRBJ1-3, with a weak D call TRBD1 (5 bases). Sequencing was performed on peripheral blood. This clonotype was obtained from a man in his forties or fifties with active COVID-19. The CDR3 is CATGGSGNTIYF. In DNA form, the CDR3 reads TGTGCCACCGGGGGCTCTGGAAACACCATATATTTT.